This TCR beta chain was identified during a study of response to subunit inactivated influenza vaccine. Overall study results and limits: T cells newly recruited by each seasonal influenza vaccination are few, the authors suggested.

Germline lookup yields CDR1 MNHEY and CDR2 SMNVEV (reference sequence). Trimming pared 5 bases from V and 8 bases from J, leaving 12 bases between. The CDR3 has 13 amino acids. This clonotype was detected ten times or more. Its target is not known. TCRdb recomputed calls from the RT-PCR reads with MiXCR, one row per CDR3 protein. The sample includes 500,000 to 650,000 distinct CDR3 sequences, about 7.6% of them seen just once. V is TRBV27 and J is TRBJ1-4; possible D gene TRBD1, 5 bases. The clonotype originates from a man aged 50 to 69 who received an inactivated influenza vaccine. This specimen consisted of PBMCs from blood, obtained roughly 24 months after vaccination. This chain's CDR3 is CASSRGANEKLFF. The DNA for the CDR3 is TGTGCCAGCAGTAGAGGGGCGAACGAAAAACTGTTTTTT.